The subject of this entry is one TCR beta chain. V lost 6 bases and J lost 8; bases outside the gene matches: 16. The CDR3 loop spans 16 amino acids. Germline-derived CDR1 and CDR2 are SGHDT and YYEEEE. Authors' data handling: The authors estimated nucleated cell counts from reference gene primer amplification. The protocol was immunoSEQ multiplex PCR, while the TCRdb copy is restricted to in-frame clones and leaves out a portion. V and J calls and clone size are as listed in that table; D and trimming were resolved from the DNA. The sample lists fewer than 200,000 clones, over 70% occurring once. This entry is derived from a study of blood T cell repertoires in COVID-19. Overall study: Samples of COVID-19 (acute and convalescent) were obtained from the United States, Italy and Spain. Sources were T cells, B-cell-depleted T cells, or PBMCs; the material itself was cDNA or gDNA.

Sequenced: peripheral blood. The receptor was isolated from a woman in her 70s who had recovered from COVID-19. The chain couples TRBV5-6 to TRBJ2-1; TRBD2 matches 8 bases. The CDR3 DNA sequence: TGTGCCAGCACCCAGGCCCTTGGGACTAGTGCCCATGAGCAGTTCTTC. It encodes CASTQALGTSAHEQFF. Using reference TRBV5-6 and TRBJ2-1 for the parts outside the CDR3, the full variable domain is DAGVTQSPTHLIKTRGQQVTLRCSPKSGHDTVSWYQQALGQGPQFIFQYYEEEERQRGNFPDRFSGHQFPNYSSELNVNALLLGDSALYLCASTQALGTSAHEQFFGPGTRLTVL.